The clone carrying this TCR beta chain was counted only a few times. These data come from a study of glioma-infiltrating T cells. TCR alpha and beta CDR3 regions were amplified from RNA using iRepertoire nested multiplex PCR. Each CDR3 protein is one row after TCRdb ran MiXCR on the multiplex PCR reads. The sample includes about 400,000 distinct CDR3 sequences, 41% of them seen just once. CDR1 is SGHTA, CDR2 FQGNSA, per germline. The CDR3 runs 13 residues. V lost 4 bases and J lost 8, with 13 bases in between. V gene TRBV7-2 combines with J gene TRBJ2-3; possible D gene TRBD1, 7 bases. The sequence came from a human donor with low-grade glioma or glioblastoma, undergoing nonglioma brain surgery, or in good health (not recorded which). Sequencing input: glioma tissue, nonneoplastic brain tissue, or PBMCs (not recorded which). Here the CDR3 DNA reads TGTGCCAGCAGCTCTAGGCAGGGGGGTACGCAGTATTTT. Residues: CASSSRQGGTQYF. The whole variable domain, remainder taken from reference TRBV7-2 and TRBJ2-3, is GAGVSQSPSNKVTEKGKDVELRCDPISGHTALYWYRQSLGQGLEFLIYFQGNSAPDKSGLPSDRFSAERTGGSVSTLTIQRTQQEDSAVYLCASSSRQGGTQYFGPGTRLTVL.